This T cell receptor beta chain was profiled in a study of regulatory T cells in long-lasting Graves disease. Both iRepertoire HTBI primers and Arm-PCR of CDR3 regions were used to build the TCR beta libraries. Authors' methods: Identification of gene segments yielded more than 60 TRBV and more than eleven TRBJ across samples. Each CDR3 protein is one row after TCRdb ran MiXCR on the multiplex PCR reads. These V and J calls originate from TCRdb's pipeline instead of the authors' own analysis. The sample has hundreds of thousands of distinct CDR3 sequences; roughly 30% are singletons. The CDR3 has 16 amino acids. V was trimmed by 3 bases and J by 0 bases, leaving 14 bases between them. Germline V gene sequence: CDR1 MNHEY, CDR2 SVGEGT. Notes on this clonotype: Its antigen is not identified.

Study-wide results and limits: Persistent cases of Graves' showed reduced TCR diversity relative to newly diagnosed patients. Persistent patients had a count of shared public clonotypes (roughly 2,500) that exceeded that of new patients (approximately 1,000).

This sample's time point: persistent/refractory GD, antithyroid drugs over 5 years with positive TRAb. Construction of the TCR library relied on RNA isolated from PBMCs. In each case, Graves' disease was diagnosed per American Thyroid Association guidelines. Sequences were derived from peripheral blood mononuclear cells (PBMCs), sampled when the disease was refractory, from a patient treated with antithyroid drugs. The receptor was derived from a female donor with Graves disease. V usage is TRBV6-2 or TRBV6-3 and J usage is TRBJ1-1; TRBD1 is a possible D gene (6 bases). The CDR3 bases are TGTGCCAGCAGTTATGGCAGGGGACCGATGAACACTGAAGCTTTCTTT. Its translation: CASSYGRGPMNTEAFF.